This TCR beta chain derives from a study of T cell responses to AZD1222 COVID-19 vaccine. With respect to this clone: Antigen specificity is unknown.

Produced via immunoSEQ multiplex PCR; TCRdb's table is partial and in-frame only. The repertoire holds under 150,000 clones, with around 89% as singletons. Samples with a second dose at about 4 or about 12 weeks were pooled together. Study results and limitations: The study identified only six AZD1222 recipients as seropositive at baseline. Spike-specific TCR breadth and depth rose after two AZD1222 doses. Donors, mostly white British, included more females; clonal diversity was possibly underestimated.

Germline CDR1 LNHDA, CDR2 SQIVND (reference sequence). This CDR3 contains 13 residues. Trimming cost V 5 bases and J 1 base, with 8 bases left between them. This TCR was sampled from an adult who received the AZD1222 COVID-19 vaccine. The chain combines TRBV19 with TRBJ1-2, with D tentatively TRBD1 (5 bases). The sample here was peripheral blood, taken 28 days after the second AZD1222 dose. The CDR3 nucleotides are TGTGCCAGTAGTGAACAGGTTAACTATGGCTACACCTTC. This sequence encodes CASSEQVNYGYTF.